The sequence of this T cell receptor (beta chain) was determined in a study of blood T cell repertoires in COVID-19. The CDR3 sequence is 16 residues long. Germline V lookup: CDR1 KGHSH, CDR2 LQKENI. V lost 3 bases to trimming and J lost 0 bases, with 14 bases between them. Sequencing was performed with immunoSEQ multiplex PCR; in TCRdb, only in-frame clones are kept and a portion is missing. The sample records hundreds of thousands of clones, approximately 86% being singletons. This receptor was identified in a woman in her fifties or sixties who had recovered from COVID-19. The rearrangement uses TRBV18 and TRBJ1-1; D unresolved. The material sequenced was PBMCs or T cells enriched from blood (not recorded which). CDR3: CASSPAGGSMNTEAFF. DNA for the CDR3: TGTGCCAGCTCACCTGCGGGCGGCAGTATGAACACTGAAGCTTTCTTT.